Listed here are 27 T cell receptor beta chains from one sample, sequenced in a study of blood T cell repertoires in COVID-19. This table comes from immunoSEQ multiplex PCR, and its TCRdb copy is limited to in-frame clones, with some not included. The sample includes 90,000 to 120,000 clones, approximately 92% seen only once; the top ten take about 30%. The sample consisted of peripheral blood. The receptors were sampled from a woman aged 80 or over with acute or convalescent COVID-19.

The chain employs TRBV9 and TRBJ1-1, with D possibly being TRBD1 (6 bases). CDR3 size: 18 residues. Trimming stripped 0 bases from V and 2 bases from J, with 20 bases between. Germline V gene lookup returns CDR1 SGDLS and CDR2 YYNGEE. The CDR3: CASSVGEGRGGRNTEAFF. CDR3 DNA: TGTGCCAGCAGCGTAGGGGAGGGCAGGGGTGGGCGTAACACTGAAGCTTTCTTT.

The CDR3 region is CASSPEQGTEAFF. CDR3 coding DNA: TGTGCCAGCTCACCCGAACAGGGCACTGAAGCTTTCTTT. The chain combines TRBV18 with TRBJ1-1; D possibly corresponds to TRBD1 (6 bases). Germline V gives CDR1 KGHSH, CDR2 LQKENI. CDR3 length equals 13 residues. Between the trimmed V and J ends, which lost 3 bases and 4 bases, there was a span of 9 bases.

The chain has TRBV21-1 and TRBJ2-4; TRBD1, as called in the table, went unchecked against the DNA. TRBV21-1 is given as a pseudogene. CDR3 length: 14 amino acids. CDR3 nucleotides: TGTGCCAGCAGCATCGCAGGGGCCAAAAACATTCAGTACTTC. This translates into CASSIAGAKNIQYF.

The V call is TRBV7-9, the J call TRBJ2-5; possible D gene TRBD1, 6 bases. The V end was cut by 2 bases, the J end by 3 bases, with 16 bases between. The CDR3 spans 16 residues. Germline V lookup: CDR1 SEHNR, CDR2 FQNEAQ (reference sequence). The CDR3 DNA reads as TGTGCCAGCAGCTTAAATCCGGGACACCCTAAAGAGACCCAGTACTTC. This translates into CASSLNPGHPKETQYF.

This chain joins TRBV30 and TRBJ2-7, with 11 positions matching TRBD1. The CDR3 extends over 15 amino acids. V gave up 2 bases and J gave up 4 bases; unmatched junction bases: 7. Germline values: CDR1 GTSNPN, CDR2 SVGIG (reference sequence). The DNA for the CDR3 is TGTGCCTGGAGTAATCCGGGACAGGGGGTTTACGAGCAGTACTTC. Its translation: CAWSNPGQGVYEQYF.

The CDR3 bases are TGTGCCAGCAGCGCGGGGGAGACCCAGTACTTC. It codes for CASSAGETQYF. The chain is built from TRBV9 and TRBJ2-5, with D perhaps matching TRBD2 (5 bases). This CDR3 has 11 residues. Trimming removed 3 bases at V and 5 bases at J, with 5 bases between. The germline V gene has CDR1 SGDLS and CDR2 YYNGEE.

V is TRBV6-5 and J is TRBJ2-1; D uncertain. The CDR3 has 15 residues. Germline V gene sequence: CDR1 MNHEY, CDR2 SVGAGI. The V end lost 5 bases, the J end lost 0 bases, and 11 bases lay between the germline ends. The DNA of the CDR3 is TGTGCCAGCAGTACCCTGGGCCTCTCCTACAATGAGCAGTTCTTC. Its translation is CASSTLGLSYNEQFF.

This clone was seen a single time. An end of the junction differs from the germline gene, which may be a read error. This chain connects TRBV20-1 to TRBJ2-1, with TRBD1 identical over 9 bases. This CDR3 is 10 amino acids long. Germline loops: CDR1 DFQATT, CDR2 SNEGSKA (reference sequence). Here the CDR3 reads CSAREGQGLF. The DNA for the CDR3 is TGCAGTGCTAGAGAGGGACAGGGTCTCTTC.

The chain couples TRBV12-3 or TRBV12-4 to TRBJ2-3; no clear D. With 1 base removed from V and 6 bases from J, the gap between germline ends came to 8 bases. This CDR3 comprises 13 residues. CDR3 sequence: CASSLVGWDTQYF. The CDR3 DNA reads TGTGCCAGCAGTTTAGTGGGCTGGGATACGCAGTATTTT.

The chain uses TRBV5-1 and TRBJ2-1; 11 bases align to TRBD2. The CDR3 has 15 residues. Germline CDR1 SGHRS, CDR2 YFSETQ. V dropped 2 bases and J dropped 2; count of bases not matched to a gene: 0. CDR3 in DNA: TGCGCCAGCAGCTTTAGCGGGGGGGCCTACAATGAGCAGTTCTTC. This sequence encodes CASSFSGGAYNEQFF. The whole variable domain, remainder taken from reference TRBV5-1 and TRBJ2-1, is KAGVTQTPRYLIKTRGQQVTLSCSPISGHRSVSWYQQTPGQGLQFLFEYFSETQRNKGNFPGRFSGRQFSNSRSEMNVSTLELGDSALYLCASSFSGGAYNEQFFGPGTRLTVL.

The genes are TRBV21-1 and TRBJ1-6. TRBV21-1 is flagged as a pseudogene. The CDR3 runs 9 residues. The CDR3 loop reads CASSKVVHF. CDR3 bases: TGTGCCAGCAGCAAAGTAGTTCACTTT.

The chain employs TRBV18 and TRBJ1-1; no clear D. This CDR3 contains 13 residues. The germline V gene encodes CDR1 KGHSH and CDR2 LQKENI. Trimming left V 5 bases short and J 5 bases short, with 12 bases between. CDR3 bases: TGTGCCAGCTCAAAGGAGCCGAGGACTGAAGCTTTCTTT. It translates to CASSKEPRTEAFF.

The V call is TRBV19, the J call TRBJ2-1, with 10 bases fitting TRBD1. V shed 6 bases and J 6 bases; nucleotides not matched to a gene: 20. The CDR3 consists of 19 residues. Looked up from germline, CDR1 is LNHDA and CDR2 is SQIVND (reference sequence). CDR3 nucleotide sequence: TGTGCCAGTAGCCAGCAAGGGACAGGGGCTCGAGCCCCGGTCAATGAGCAGTTCTTC. Translated, it gives CASSQQGTGARAPVNEQFF.

The chain combines TRBV18 with TRBJ2-2, with 10 bases lining up with TRBD1. Germline CDR1 reads KGHSH; CDR2 reads LQKENI. V lost 0 bases, J lost 3 bases, and 1 base stayed unmatched. The CDR3 spans 16 residues. In nucleotides, the CDR3 is TGTGCCAGCTCACCACCGGGGACAGGGGACACCGGGGAGCTGTTTTTT. Amino acid sequence: CASSPPGTGDTGELFF.

The rearrangement joins TRBV28 to TRBJ1-2; D is uncertain. The CDR3 runs 15 residues. Germline V CDR1 and CDR2: MDHEN, SYDVKM. V lost 6 bases and J 1 base, leaving 15 bases between the germline ends. CDR3: CASRPDKFGNYGYTF. DNA for the CDR3: TGTGCCAGCAGGCCTGACAAGTTTGGTAACTATGGCTACACCTTC.

V and J are TRBV5-5 and TRBJ2-2; D is ambiguous. This CDR3 contains 14 residues. V was cut by 4 bases and J by 2 bases, with 9 bases left in between. CDR1 and CDR2 from the germline V gene are SGHKS and YYEKEE (reference sequence). Written as DNA, the CDR3 is TGTGCCAGCAGCCCTCGACACAACACCGGGGAGCTGTTTTTT. Translated, it gives CASSPRHNTGELFF. The variable domain in full, with the rest retrieved from reference TRBV5-5 and TRBJ2-2, is DAGVTQSPTHLIKTRGQQVTLRCSPISGHKSVSWYQQVLGQGPQFIFQYYEKEERGRGNFPDRFSARQFPNYSSELNVNALLLGDSALYLCASSPRHNTGELFFGEGSRLTVL.

V and J are TRBV7-2 and TRBJ1-3; D unresolved. The germline V gene encodes CDR1 SGHTA and CDR2 FQGNSA. The CDR3 runs 17 residues. V gave up 5 bases and J gave up 0 bases, with 17 bases separating them. CDR3 in DNA: TGTGCCAGCAGCCCTTCGGCGGGGAACCCCTCTGGAAACACCATATATTTT. Protein: CASSPSAGNPSGNTIYF.

On this clone itself: At one of its ends the junction is not consistent with the germline gene, which may arise from a read error. Other DNA sequences from this sample encode an identical CDR3 as well. The CDR3 DNA reads as TGCGCCAGTAGCTTGGGGGGACAGACCCAAGAGACCCAGTACTTC. As protein: CASSLGGQTQETQYF. J is TRBJ2-5 and V is TRBV5-1; weak D call: TRBD1 (7 bases). Germline CDR1 reads SGHRS; CDR2 reads YFSETQ. CDR3 size: 15 residues. Filled out from reference TRBV5-1 and TRBJ2-5, the complete variable domain reads KAGVTQTPRYLIKTRGQQVTLSCSPISGHRSVSWYQQTPGQGLQFLFEYFSETQRNKGNFPGRFSGRQFSNSRSEMNVSTLELGDSALYLCASSLGGQTQETQYFGPGTRLLVL.

CDR3 nucleotides: TGTGCCAGCAGCTTGACTAGCGGGCGCCCCGGGACGCAGTATTTT. Translated, it gives CASSLTSGRPGTQYF. This chain connects TRBV5-4 to TRBJ2-3, with TRBD2 identical over 9 bases. Germline V gene sequence: CDR1 SGHNT, CDR2 YYREEE (reference sequence). V trimming: 1 base; J trimming: 9 bases; junction bases outside the gene matches: 9. The CDR3 covers 15 residues.

V and J are TRBV9 and TRBJ2-5; tentatively, D is TRBD1 (5 bases). Germline CDR1 and CDR2: SGDLS and YYNGEE. There are 16 residues in the CDR3. V was clipped by 0 bases and J by 9 bases, with 21 bases between them. CDR3 nucleotides: TGTGCCAGCAGCGTAGGGCCAGGGCCGGGCCCAGTGGCCCAGTACTTC. Encoded protein: CASSVGPGPGPVAQYF. Full variable domain (remainder filled in from reference TRBV9 and TRBJ2-5): DSGVTQTPKHLITATGQRVTLRCSPRSGDLSVYWYQQSLDQGLQFLIQYYNGEERAKGNILERFSAQQFPDLHSELNLSSLELGDSALYFCASSVGPGPGPVAQYFGPGTRLLVL.

The rearrangement joins TRBV5-5 to TRBJ2-4, with D perhaps matching TRBD1 (6 bases). Germline V gene sequence: CDR1 SGHKS, CDR2 YYEKEE (reference sequence). The CDR3 totals 15 residues. The V gene lost 1 base and the J gene lost 3 bases, with 11 bases spanning the gap. The CDR3 sequence is CASSLSAGVKNIQYF. CDR3 bases: TGTGCCAGCAGCTTGTCGGCAGGGGTCAAAAACATTCAGTACTTC.

The V call is TRBV9, the J call TRBJ2-1; D unclear. The V gene's germline CDR1 is SGDLS and CDR2 YYNGEE. Trimming pared 0 bases from V and 6 bases from J, leaving 10 bases between. The CDR3 loop spans 14 amino acids. The CDR3 nucleotides read TGTGCCAGCAGCGTAGGTTCCTACCCCAATGAGCAGTTCTTC. It is translated as CASSVGSYPNEQFF.

The chain has TRBV28 and TRBJ2-7, with no clear D. The V and J ends lost 2 bases and 4 bases respectively, with 12 bases between them. Germline CDR1 is MDHEN and CDR2 is SYDVKM. The CDR3 extends over 14 amino acids. The CDR3 DNA follows: TGTGCCAGCAGTTTAGGCACAGCCCTTTACGAGCAGTACTTC. Translating it yields CASSLGTALYEQYF.

The chain carries TRBV24-1 and TRBJ2-3; possibly TRBD1 for D (7 bases). This CDR3 has 16 amino acids. Trimming stripped 4 bases from V and 0 bases from J, with 13 bases between. The germline V gene encodes CDR1 KGHDR and CDR2 SFDVKD. CDR3 protein: CATSDGGGESTDTQYF. CDR3 nucleotide sequence: TGTGCCACCAGTGACGGAGGGGGCGAAAGCACAGATACGCAGTATTTT.

The chain employs TRBV19 and TRBJ1-5, with D possibly being TRBD1 (6 bases). V lost 7 bases and J lost 1, with 14 bases in between. The CDR3 has 15 residues. Looked up from germline, CDR1 is LNHDA and CDR2 is SQIVND (reference sequence). DNA of the CDR3: TGTGCCAGTACTACAGGGTCGGGGAGCAATCAGCCCCAGCATTTT. Translated, it gives CASTTGSGSNQPQHF.

CDR3 protein: CASSPSGGHIYEQYF. Written as DNA, the CDR3 is TGTGCCAGCAGTCCAAGCGGGGGTCACATCTACGAGCAGTACTTC. This sequence joins TRBV28 and TRBJ2-7; TRBD2 aligns across 8 bases. The CDR3 totals 15 residues. CDR1 is MDHEN, CDR2 SYDVKM, per germline. The trim removed 5 bases at V and 3 bases at J, leaving 9 bases unmatched.

The genes are TRBV5-8 and TRBJ2-6, with D perhaps matching TRBD2 (5 bases). The CDR3 totals 15 residues. V was clipped by 1 base and J by 3 bases, with 8 bases between them. Per the germline V gene, CDR1 is SGHTS and CDR2 is YDEGEE. The chain's CDR3 is CASSLRGVGANVLTF. The CDR3 coding sequence is TGTGCCAGCAGCTTGCGGGGAGTTGGGGCCAACGTCCTGACTTTC.